The 15 T cell receptor beta chains in this list originate from one sample, sequenced in a study of cytomegalovirus exposure and HLA in healthy donors. It was with 60 Vbeta and 13 Jbeta primers that the PCR ran. The assay was immunoSEQ multiplex PCR, and TCRdb's table has in-frame clones only and misses some. Of about 170,000 clones in the sample, roughly 80% were seen once. Sequenced sample: PBMCs. These receptors originate from a female donor in good health and CMV-seronegative.

This clone came up once. This sequence joins TRBV4-2 and TRBJ1-5; unclear D gene. Germline-derived CDR1 and CDR2 are LGHNA and YNFKEQ. This CDR3 has 15 amino acids. The ends were cut back, 3 bases at V and 8 bases at J, with 17 bases in the middle. Written as DNA, the CDR3 is TGTGCCAGCAGCCAGGAAAGTGGGCCCGGGGAGCCCCAGCATTTT. Translation: CASSQESGPGEPQHF.

V gene TRBV30 combines with J gene TRBJ2-5; no firm D call. This CDR3 contains 14 residues. Germline-derived CDR1 and CDR2 are GTSNPN and SVGIG (reference sequence). V lost 0 bases and J 5 bases, leaving 13 bases between the germline ends. DNA for the CDR3: TGTGCCTGGAGTGTCGCTAGGAATGGGGAGACCCAGTACTTC. Translating it yields CAWSVARNGETQYF.

V is TRBV6-1 and J is TRBJ1-3; perhaps TRBD1 as D (5 bases). V lost 4 bases and J 8 bases, leaving 15 bases between the germline ends. Per germline, CDR1 MNHNS and CDR2 SASEGT. The CDR3 runs to 14 residues. The CDR3 DNA reads as TGTGCCAGCAGTGGGGGCAGGACGGACCACACCATATATTTT. It translates to CASSGGRTDHTIYF.

Only one count was recorded for this clone. The chain combines TRBV23-1 with TRBJ2-1; tentatively, D is TRBD2 (6 bases). TRBV23-1 is identified as an open reading frame with a role that is uncertain. The CDR3 sequence is 16 residues long. Trimming left V 4 bases short and J 0 bases short, with 13 bases between. CDR3 in DNA: TGCGCCAGCAGTCGGCTGGGGGGATTCTCCTACAATGAGCAGTTCTTC. Residues: CASSRLGGFSYNEQFF.

The chain couples TRBV5-8 to TRBJ2-3; 9 bases are a match to TRBD1. V lost 4 bases to trimming and J lost 6 bases; unmatched junction nucleotides: 9. CDR3 size: 15 residues. Germline assignment: CDR1 SGHTS and CDR2 YDEGEE. CDR3 sequence: CASSPGTGIRDTQYF. CDR3 nucleotide sequence: TGTGCCAGCAGCCCCGGGACAGGGATTCGGGATACGCAGTATTTT.

The chain carries TRBV4-2 and TRBJ2-5; D remains unclear. Trimming stripped 0 bases from V and 3 bases from J, with 2 bases between. This CDR3 has 12 amino acids. Germline lookup yields CDR1 LGHNA and CDR2 YNFKEQ. CDR3 loop: CASSQDKETQYF. The DNA of the CDR3 is TGTGCCAGCAGCCAAGATAAAGAGACCCAGTACTTC.

The chain uses TRBV5-4 and TRBJ2-5; D is possibly TRBD2 (6 bases). V lost 0 bases, J lost 4 bases, and 13 bases lay in between. The CDR3 sequence is 15 residues long. Germline assignment: CDR1 SGHNT and CDR2 YYREEE (reference sequence). The CDR3 DNA sequence: TGTGCCAGCAGCTTGGGACTAGGAGGGAGAGAGACCCAGTACTTC. This translates into CASSLGLGGRETQYF.

In this sample, this clone turned up a few times. This rearrangement joins TRBV7-3 to TRBJ2-1, with 8 bases identical to TRBD2. V lost 1 base, J lost 6 bases, and 8 bases stayed unmatched. The length of the CDR3 is 16 residues. Per the germline V gene, CDR1 is SGHTA and CDR2 is FQGTGA. The CDR3 DNA follows: TGTGCCAGCAGCTTAAACCGGGAGGGCCGGGTCAATGAGCAGTTCTTC. This sequence encodes CASSLNREGRVNEQFF.

This clone was seen a single time. This chain uses TRBV5-4 with TRBJ1-1; D remains unclear. This CDR3 has 14 residues. Germline V lookup: CDR1 SGHNT, CDR2 YYREEE (reference sequence). V lost 0 bases, J lost 1 base, and 7 bases lay in between. CDR3 in amino acids: CASSLVSGNTEAFF. The CDR3, as DNA: TGTGCCAGCAGCTTGGTTTCCGGGAACACTGAAGCTTTCTTT.

The genes are TRBV10-3 and TRBJ2-5; weak D call: TRBD1 (5 bases). The ends were cut back, 11 bases at V and 4 bases at J, with 14 bases in the middle. This CDR3 is 12 amino acids long. The germline gives CDR1 ENHRY, CDR2 SYGVKD. The CDR3 reads CAVSGNGETQYF. CDR3 DNA sequence: TGTGCCGTCTCAGGGAATGGAGAGACCCAGTACTTC.

V usage is TRBV9 and J usage is TRBJ1-6; TRBD1 aligns across 10 bases. V shed 5 bases and J 9 bases; nucleotides not matched to a gene: 5. Germline values: CDR1 SGDLS, CDR2 YYNGEE. This CDR3 is 14 amino acids long. CDR3 amino acids: CASSWDRGTSPLHF. The CDR3, as DNA: TGTGCCAGCAGTTGGGACAGGGGCACTTCACCCCTCCACTTT.

The chain employs TRBV5-4 and TRBJ1-1; unclear D gene. In germline, CDR1 is SGHNT, CDR2 YYREEE (reference sequence). The length of the CDR3 is 16 residues. V lost 1 base and J lost 0, with 13 bases in between. In DNA, the CDR3 is TGTGCCAGCAGCTTGCCCCGTGGGCAGATGAACACTGAAGCTTTCTTT. Translating it yields CASSLPRGQMNTEAFF.

The chain links TRBV9 to TRBJ1-4; 8 bases are a match to TRBD1. V shed 0 bases and J 8 bases; nucleotides not matched to a gene: 6. The CDR3 totals 15 residues. Germline CDR1 and CDR2: SGDLS and YYNGEE. CDR3 in amino acids: CASSVGTGQNEKLFF. The CDR3 region has the DNA TGTGCCAGCAGCGTAGGGACAGGGCAAAACGAAAAACTGTTTTTT. Variable domain in full (rest from reference TRBV9 and TRBJ1-4): DSGVTQTPKHLITATGQRVTLRCSPRSGDLSVYWYQQSLDQGLQFLIQYYNGEERAKGNILERFSAQQFPDLHSELNLSSLELGDSALYFCASSVGTGQNEKLFFGSGTQLSVL.

This clone was seen a few times. The CDR3 coding sequence is TGCAGCGCCTTTTCAACTAATGAAAAACTGTTTTTT. Protein sequence: CSAFSTNEKLFF. The rearrangement links TRBV29-1 to TRBJ1-4; D unresolved. Per germline, CDR1 SQVTM and CDR2 ANQGSEA. Deletions cut 7 bases from V and 0 bases from J, with 6 bases between. The CDR3 spans 12 residues.

This clone was seen only a few times. V usage is TRBV7-3 and J usage is TRBJ1-2, with D hard to call. The V and J ends lost 4 bases and 0 bases respectively, with 6 bases between them. The germline gives CDR1 SGHTA, CDR2 FQGTGA. CDR3 length equals 13 residues. This chain's CDR3 is CASSSRPNYGYTF. CDR3 in DNA: TGTGCCAGCAGCTCTAGGCCTAACTATGGCTACACCTTC.